This is a list of T cell receptor beta chains from one sample in a study of blood T cells in healthy people across ages. TCRdb re-called the 5' RACE reads through MiXCR, storing one row per CDR3 protein. This table holds 700,000 or so distinct CDR3 sequences, roughly 41% found once. The sequencing sample was made of blood. The receptors were gathered from a man older than 75 in good health. CDR3s include the opening cysteine and the closing phenylalanine or tryptophan. A D gene is named only where the DNA matches it firmly. Size values are once, few and many counts, or a class for expanded clones, and some rows have none.

cdr3_length	v_call	d_call	j_call	clone_size	cdr3_nt	cdr3_aa
20	TRBV11-2	TRBD2	TRBJ2-1	few	TGTGCCAGCAGCTTAGAATTCGGCCAGGGAACTAGCGGTCTCTACAATGAGCAGTTCTTC	CASSLEFGQGTSGLYNEQFF
17	TRBV4-3	NA	TRBJ2-3	NA	TGCGCCAGCAGCCAAGATCACATAGGGACCTTTACAGATACGCAGTATTTT	CASSQDHIGTFTDTQYF
15	TRBV20-1	NA	TRBJ2-7	few	TGCAGTGCTAGAGATCGTACGCGATCATCCTACGAGCAGTACTTC	CSARDRTRSSYEQYF
11	TRBV3-1	NA	TRBJ2-7	many	TGTGCCAGCAGCCAGGGGTACGAGCAGTACTTC	CASSQGYEQYF
14	TRBV7-9	TRBD1	TRBJ2-7	NA	TGTGCCAGCAGCTCGGACAGGGGAGCCTACGAGCAGTACTTC	CASSSDRGAYEQYF
17	TRBV5-1	TRBD1	TRBJ2-1	few	TGCGCCAGCAGCTTGGACCCAGGGGGAGCCTCCTACAATGAGCAGTTCTTC	CASSLDPGGASYNEQFF
13	TRBV7-2	NA	TRBJ2-7	NA	TGTGCCAGCAGCCGGACCGCATCCTACGAGCAGTACTTC	CASSRTASYEQYF
15	TRBV3-1	NA	TRBJ2-5	few	TGTGCCAGCAGCCAAGGAACGGGACCCCTCAATGAGCAGTACTTC	CASSQGTGPLNEQYF
15	TRBV28	TRBD1	TRBJ2-5	few	TGTGCCAGCAGTTTGCCCGGGACAGGGGGAAGGGTGCAGTACTTC	CASSLPGTGGRVQYF
14	TRBV28	NA	TRBJ2-7	NA	TGTGCCAGCAGTTTGGGACTCCTACCGGGCGAGCAGTACTTC	CASSLGLLPGEQYF
14	TRBV9	NA	TRBJ2-3	NA	TGTGCCAGCAGCGTAGCGCTCAACACAGATACGCAGTATTTT	CASSVALNTDTQYF
15	TRBV6-2/TRBV6-3	TRBD1	TRBJ2-1	NA	TGTGCCAGCAGTCCCGACAGGGGGCTCGGCAATGAGCAGTTCTTC	CASSPDRGLGNEQFF
14	TRBV13	TRBD1	TRBJ2-7	NA	TGTGCCAGCAGCGCCAGGGGGCGCGGGTACGAGCAGTACTTC	CASSARGRGYEQYF
14	TRBV7-9	NA	TRBJ2-3	few	TGTGCCAGCAGCTCATCGGGCTCCGGATATACGCAGTATTTT	CASSSSGSGYTQYF
16	TRBV20-1	TRBD1	TRBJ2-7	NA	TGCAGTGCTAGACACTCGAGTGGGACAGGGGAGTACGAGCAGTACTTC	CSARHSSGTGEYEQYF
16	TRBV10-3	TRBD1	TRBJ2-7	NA	TGTGCCATCAGTGACTCGGGACAGGGGGGGACCTACGAGCAGTACTTC	CAISDSGQGGTYEQYF
15	TRBV7-8	TRBD2	TRBJ2-7	NA	TGTGCCAGCAGCCAAGCGGGAACCCTAGTCTACGAGCAGTACTTC	CASSQAGTLVYEQYF
12	TRBV6-4	NA	TRBJ2-1	NA	TGTGCCAGCAGTGACAGGGGTGATGAGCAGTTCTTC	CASSDRGDEQFF
17	TRBV7-2	TRBD2	TRBJ2-5	few	TGTGCCAGCAGCTCCGGACTAGCGGGCAGATACCAAGAGACCCAGTACTTC	CASSSGLAGRYQETQYF
10	TRBV20-1	NA	TRBJ2-3	many	TGCAGTGCCTCAACAGATACGCAGTATTTT	CSASTDTQYF
15	TRBV6-2/TRBV6-3	TRBD2	TRBJ2-3	many	TGTGCCAGCAGCCGTCCGGGACTAGTAACAGATACGCAGTATTTT	CASSRPGLVTDTQYF
13	TRBV20-1	NA	TRBJ2-1	few	TGCACCCCGAGGGTGGGGTTAAGCAATGAGCAGTTCTTC	CTPRVGLSNEQFF
14	TRBV27	NA	TRBJ2-5	NA	TGTGCCAGCAGCCCGATGGGAGAGTCTGAGACCCAGTACTTC	CASSPMGESETQYF
14	TRBV2	TRBD1	TRBJ2-7	few	TGTGCCAGCAGCCGGACAGGGGGCTTTGACGAGCAGTACTTC	CASSRTGGFDEQYF
13	TRBV20-1	NA	TRBJ1-1	NA	TGCAGTGCTAGAACAGGATGGAACACTGAAGCTTTCTTT	CSARTGWNTEAFF
15	TRBV10-3	NA	TRBJ1-6	NA	TGTGCCATCAGCCCCAGGGAGGGAAATAATTCACCCCTCCACTTT	CAISPREGNNSPLHF
14	TRBV30	NA	TRBJ1-1	NA	TGTGCCTGGGTAATCGGGACTGCGAACACTGAAGCTTTCTTT	CAWVIGTANTEAFF
16	TRBV6-2/TRBV6-3	NA	TRBJ2-7	NA	TGTGCCAGCAGTTACCCCGGGAGGGGGCTAACCTACGAGCAGTACTTC	CASSYPGRGLTYEQYF
14	TRBV27	TRBD2	TRBJ2-7	NA	TGTGCCAGCACTCCTAGCGGGAGGCCCTACGAGCAGTACTTC	CASTPSGRPYEQYF
15	TRBV4-2	NA	TRBJ1-4	few	TGTGCCAGCAGCCAGGGTCGGCTCGGTAATGAAAAACTGTTTTTT	CASSQGRLGNEKLFF
15	TRBV20-1	NA	TRBJ2-3	NA	TGCAGTGCTAGAGGAACTGAATCCCAAGGAGATACGCAGTATTTT	CSARGTESQGDTQYF
17	TRBV4-2	TRBD1	TRBJ2-5	NA	TGTGCCAGCAGCCAAGATCGGGCAGGACAGGGAACCTACGAGCTGTACTTC	CASSQDRAGQGTYELYF
13	TRBV6-5	TRBD1	TRBJ2-7	few	TGTGCCAGCAGAAGGGGGCTAAACTACGAGCAGTACTTC	CASRRGLNYEQYF
16	TRBV7-2	NA	TRBJ2-1	once	TGTGCCAGCAGCTTACAGGGGCGGAGTACCTACAATGAGCAGTTCTTC	CASSLQGRSTYNEQFF
11	TRBV10-3	TRBD1	TRBJ1-2	NA	TGTGCCATCAGTGAGGGCAGGGGGCTCACCTTC	CAISEGRGLTF
16	TRBV7-2	TRBD1	TRBJ1-6	NA	TGTGCCAGCAGCCTCTCCGGGACAGCATATAATTCACCCCTCCACTTT	CASSLSGTAYNSPLHF
15	TRBV27	NA	TRBJ1-2	NA	TGTCCCAGCAGGCTCGTGGCAGGCCCCTTTAGTGGCTACACCTTC	CPSRLVAGPFSGYTF
18	TRBV3-1	NA	TRBJ2-7	NA	TGTGCCAGCAGCCAAGGGGGACCGGACAGAAGGAGCTCCTACGAGCAGTACTTC	CASSQGGPDRRSSYEQYF
15	TRBV6-6	TRBD1	TRBJ1-1	few	TGTGCCAGCAGGCGAGACCAGGACAGGGGGGGAGAAGCTTTCTTT	CASRRDQDRGGEAFF
14	TRBV10-1	NA	TRBJ2-5	many	TGCGCCAGCAGTGAGTCGAGGGGTGTGGAGACCCAGTACTTC	CASSESRGVETQYF
13	TRBV29-1	TRBD1	TRBJ1-1	once	TGCAGCGCGTCCGGACAGGTCCCCACTGAAACTTTCTTT	CSASGQVPTETFF
16	TRBV7-2	NA	TRBJ2-5	many	TGTGCCAGCAGCTTAGCGACTAGGTCTCTCGCTGAGACCCAGTACTTC	CASSLATRSLAETQYF
14	TRBV20-1	NA	TRBJ1-2	NA	TGCAGTGCTAGAGACTCGACTTTAAACTATGGCTACACCTTC	CSARDSTLNYGYTF
14	TRBV7-9	TRBD1	TRBJ2-5	many	TGTGCCAGCAGCCCCGACAGGGAAAGGGAGACCCAGTACTTC	CASSPDRERETQYF
14	TRBV20-1	TRBD1	TRBJ2-2	NA	TGCAGTGCGTCCGGGACAGGGCACACCGGGGAGCTGTTTTTT	CSASGTGHTGELFF
17	TRBV4-3	NA	TRBJ2-1	NA	TGCGCCAGCAGCCAAGTAAGGGGAGTCCTTAGTTACAATGAGCAGTTCTTC	CASSQVRGVLSYNEQFF
14	TRBV5-6	TRBD1	TRBJ2-5	NA	TGTGCCAGCAGCTTCGGGACAGGGTCGGAGACCCAGTACTTC	CASSFGTGSETQYF
13	TRBV30	NA	TRBJ1-4	NA	TGTGCCTTAGAAAGAGCAACTAATGAAAAACTGTTTTTT	CALERATNEKLFF
14	TRBV6-2/TRBV6-3	NA	TRBJ2-2	few	TGTGCCAGCAGAGATACAGGGAGGGTCGGGGAGCTGTTTTTT	CASRDTGRVGELFF
11	TRBV7-9	NA	TRBJ2-3	few	TGTGCCAGCATTGATGCTGATACGCAGTATTTT	CASIDADTQYF
15	TRBV20-1	TRBD2	TRBJ2-1	many	TGCAGTGCTTCACAACGAAAAGGACTAGTTAATGAGCAGTTCTTC	CSASQRKGLVNEQFF
15	TRBV4-3	TRBD1	TRBJ1-5	NA	TGCGCCAGCAGCCAGGGACAGGGGAGCAATCAGCCCCAGCATTTT	CASSQGQGSNQPQHF
14	TRBV28	NA	TRBJ2-1	many	TGTGCCAGCAGTTCGACTAGGTCTAGCCATGAGCAGTTCTTC	CASSSTRSSHEQFF
15	TRBV5-1	TRBD2	TRBJ2-1	NA	TGCGCCAGTGATTTACTAGCGGGGGGACGTGGTGAGCAGTTCTTC	CASDLLAGGRGEQFF
15	TRBV20-1	TRBD2	TRBJ2-7	NA	TGCAGTGCTGAGAGGTCGAGCGGGAGGGCCGACGAGCAGTACTTC	CSAERSSGRADEQYF